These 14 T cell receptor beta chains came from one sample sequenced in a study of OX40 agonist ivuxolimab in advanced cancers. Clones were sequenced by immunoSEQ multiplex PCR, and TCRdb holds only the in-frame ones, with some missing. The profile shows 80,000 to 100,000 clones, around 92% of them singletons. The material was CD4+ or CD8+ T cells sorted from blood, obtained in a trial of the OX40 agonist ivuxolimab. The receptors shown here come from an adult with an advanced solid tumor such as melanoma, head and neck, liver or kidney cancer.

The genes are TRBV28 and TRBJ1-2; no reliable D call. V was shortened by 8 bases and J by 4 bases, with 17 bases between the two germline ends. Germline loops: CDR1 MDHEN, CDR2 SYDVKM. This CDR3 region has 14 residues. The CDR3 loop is CASGRAHSSYGYTF. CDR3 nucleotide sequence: TGTGCCAGCGGACGGGCCCATTCGAGCTATGGCTACACCTTC.

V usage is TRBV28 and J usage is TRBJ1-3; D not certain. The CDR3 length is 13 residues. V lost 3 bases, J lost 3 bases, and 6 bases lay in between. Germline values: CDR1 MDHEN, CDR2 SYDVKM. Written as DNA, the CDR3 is TGTGCCAGCAGTTTGGGTGTTGGAAACACCATATATTTT. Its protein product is CASSLGVGNTIYF.

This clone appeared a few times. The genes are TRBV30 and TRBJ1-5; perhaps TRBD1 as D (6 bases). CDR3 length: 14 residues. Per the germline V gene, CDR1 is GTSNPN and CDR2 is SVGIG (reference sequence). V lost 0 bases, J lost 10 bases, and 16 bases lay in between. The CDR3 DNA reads TGTGCCTGGAGTGTAGGGGGGTCCATCGCACCCCAGCATTTT. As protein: CAWSVGGSIAPQHF.

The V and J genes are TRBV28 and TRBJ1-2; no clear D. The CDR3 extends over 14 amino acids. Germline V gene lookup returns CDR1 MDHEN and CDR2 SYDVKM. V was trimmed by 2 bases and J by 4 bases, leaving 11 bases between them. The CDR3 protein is CASSLRGFRYGYTF. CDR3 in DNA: TGTGCCAGCAGTTTACGGGGATTTCGCTATGGCTACACCTTC.

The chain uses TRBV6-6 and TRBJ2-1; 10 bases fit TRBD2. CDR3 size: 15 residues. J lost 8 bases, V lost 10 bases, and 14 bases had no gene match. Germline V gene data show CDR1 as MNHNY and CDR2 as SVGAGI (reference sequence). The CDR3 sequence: CAISSGLAGAYEQFF. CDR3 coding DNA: TGTGCCATCTCTTCGGGGCTAGCGGGAGCCTATGAGCAGTTCTTC.

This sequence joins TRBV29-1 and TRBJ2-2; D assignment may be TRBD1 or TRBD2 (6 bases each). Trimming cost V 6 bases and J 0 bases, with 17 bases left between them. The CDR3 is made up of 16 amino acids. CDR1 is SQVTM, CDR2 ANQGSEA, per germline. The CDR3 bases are TGCAGCGTAGGGAGGACAGCGAGCTCGAACACCGGGGAGCTGTTTTTT. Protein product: CSVGRTASSNTGELFF.

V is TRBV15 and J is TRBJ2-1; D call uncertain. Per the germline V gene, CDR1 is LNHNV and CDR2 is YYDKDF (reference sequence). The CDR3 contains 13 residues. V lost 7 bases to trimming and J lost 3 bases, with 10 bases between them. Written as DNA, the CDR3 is TGTGCCACCACGGTTCCGGGCTACAATGAGCAGTTCTTC. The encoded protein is CATTVPGYNEQFF.

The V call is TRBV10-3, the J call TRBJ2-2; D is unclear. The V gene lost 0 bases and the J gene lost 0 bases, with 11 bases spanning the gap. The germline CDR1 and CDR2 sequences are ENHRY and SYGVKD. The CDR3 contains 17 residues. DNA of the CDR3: TGTGCCATCAGTGAGTCGAAGAGCGACCCGAACACCGGGGAGCTGTTTTTT. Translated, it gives CAISESKSDPNTGELFF.

CDR3 protein: CASLRDSTDTQYF. Written as DNA, the CDR3 is TGTGCCAGCCTCAGGGATAGCACAGATACGCAGTATTTT. The V call is TRBV28, the J call TRBJ2-3; possibly TRBD1 for D (5 bases). Trimming shortened V by 8 bases and J by 0 bases, and 9 bases separated the two germline ends. CDR3 length: 13 amino acids. CDR1 and CDR2 (germline): MDHEN, SYDVKM. Complete variable domain (other parts from reference TRBV28 and TRBJ2-3): DVKVTQSSRYLVKRTGEKVFLECVQDMDHENMFWYRQDPGLGLRLIYFSYDVKMKEKGDIPEGYSVSREKKERFSLILESASTNQTSMYLCASLRDSTDTQYFGPGTRLTVL.

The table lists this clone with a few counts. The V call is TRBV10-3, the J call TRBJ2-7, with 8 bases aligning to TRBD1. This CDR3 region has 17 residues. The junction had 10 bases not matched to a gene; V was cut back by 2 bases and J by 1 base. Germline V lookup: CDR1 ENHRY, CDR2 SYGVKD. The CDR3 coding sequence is TGTGCCATCAGTGAGAGTGCAGGCCGACAGGGGTCCTACGAGCAGTACGTC. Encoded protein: CAISESAGRQGSYEQYV.

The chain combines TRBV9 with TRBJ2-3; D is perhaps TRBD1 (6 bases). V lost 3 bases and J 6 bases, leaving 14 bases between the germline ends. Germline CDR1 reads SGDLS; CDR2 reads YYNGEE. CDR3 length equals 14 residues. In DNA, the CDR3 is TGTGCCAGCAGCGCCGTAACAGGGTCCGATACGCAGTATTTT. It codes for CASSAVTGSDTQYF.

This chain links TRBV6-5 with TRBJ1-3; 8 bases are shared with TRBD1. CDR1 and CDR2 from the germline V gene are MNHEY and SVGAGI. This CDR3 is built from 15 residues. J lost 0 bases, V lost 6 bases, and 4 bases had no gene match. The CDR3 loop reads CASRTTGGSGNTIYF. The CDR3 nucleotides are TGTGCCAGCAGAACTACAGGGGGCTCTGGAAACACCATATATTTT.

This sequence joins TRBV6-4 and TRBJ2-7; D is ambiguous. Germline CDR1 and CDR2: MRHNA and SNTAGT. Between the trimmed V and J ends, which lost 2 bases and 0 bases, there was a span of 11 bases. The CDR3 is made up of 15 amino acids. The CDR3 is CASSDEAIFSYEQYV. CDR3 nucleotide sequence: TGTGCCAGCAGTGACGAGGCTATCTTCTCCTACGAGCAGTACGTC.

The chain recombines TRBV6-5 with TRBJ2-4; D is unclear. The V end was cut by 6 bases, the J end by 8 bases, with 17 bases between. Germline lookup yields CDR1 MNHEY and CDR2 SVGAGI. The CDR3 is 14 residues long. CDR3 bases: TGTGCCAGCAGCCCCGTCGTGGGTCCGGACATTCAGTACTTC. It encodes CASSPVVGPDIQYF.